This passage covers 15 T cell receptor beta chains from one sample sequenced in a study of shared clonotypes between healthy human individuals. Libraries were prepared by immunoSEQ multiplex PCR; TCRdb keeps only in-frame clonotypes and omits some of them. The table records over a million clones, 96% of them present only once. Sequencing was performed on naive CD4+ T cells sorted from blood. Subset specified: CD45RA+ positively selected. Source of these receptors: a man aged 30 to 45 in good health.

The chain couples TRBV19 to TRBJ2-1, with D possibly being TRBD1 or TRBD2 (5 bases each). Trimming cost V 7 bases and J 6 bases, with 16 bases left between them. The CDR3 has 14 residues. The germline V gene encodes CDR1 LNHDA and CDR2 SQIVND (reference sequence). The CDR3 bases are TGTGCCAGTACTCCTCTGGGGGAACGCAATGAGCAGTTCTTC. It codes for CASTPLGERNEQFF.

The gene calls are TRBV18 and TRBJ1-1; D unclear. V dropped 0 bases and J dropped 6 bases, with 14 bases sitting between them. This CDR3 is 15 amino acids long. Germline CDR1 KGHSH, CDR2 LQKENI. In nucleotides, the CDR3 is TGTGCCAGCTCACCACCGTCTATTCAGAGCGCTGAAGCTTTCTTT. Protein product: CASSPPSIQSAEAFF.

This clone has a single count. The CDR3 loop reads CASSRTGGAPLFRGYTF. The DNA for the CDR3 is TGTGCCAGCAGTAGGACAGGGGGCGCCCCCCTCTTCCGTGGCTACACCTTC. The V and J genes are TRBV28 and TRBJ1-2; 11 bases match TRBD1. This CDR3 is built from 17 residues. V lost 5 bases to trimming and J lost 7 bases; unmatched junction nucleotides: 15. Germline CDR1 and CDR2: MDHEN and SYDVKM.

The rearrangement links TRBV5-1 to TRBJ2-7; 8 bases map to TRBD2. CDR3 length: 13 residues. The trim removed 4 bases at V and 6 bases at J, leaving 6 bases unmatched. The germline V gene has CDR1 SGHRS and CDR2 YFSETQ. CDR3 protein: CASSSGLAGEQYF. As DNA, the CDR3 is TGCGCCAGCAGCAGTGGACTAGCCGGCGAGCAGTACTTC.

The J gene is TRBJ2-3, the V gene TRBV11-3; TRBD1 or TRBD2 may be the D gene (5 bases each). Germline lookup yields CDR1 SGHNT and CDR2 YENEEA. V shed 4 bases and J shed 2 bases, with 10 bases lying between them. The CDR3 is 14 residues long. CDR3 sequence: CASSSGTFTDTQYF. The CDR3 coding sequence is TGTGCCAGCAGCTCAGGGACCTTCACAGATACGCAGTATTTT. Full variable domain (missing parts from reference TRBV11-3 and TRBJ2-3): EAGVVQSPRYKIIEKKQPVAFWCNPISGHNTLYWYLQNLGQGPELLIRYENEEAVDDSQLPKDRFSAERLKGVDSTLKIQPAELGDSAVYLCASSSGTFTDTQYFGPGTRLTVL.

This chain joins TRBV6-4 and TRBJ2-1; 8 nucleotides align to TRBD2. This CDR3 is built from 16 residues. V lost 2 bases to trimming and J lost 0 bases; unmatched junction nucleotides: 3. Looked up from germline, CDR1 is MRHNA and CDR2 is SNTAGT. In DNA form, the CDR3 reads TGTGCCAGCAGTGACATAGCGGGGATCTCCTACAATGAGCAGTTCTTC. This sequence encodes CASSDIAGISYNEQFF.

The gene calls are TRBV9 and TRBJ2-7; D uncertain. This CDR3 is 14 amino acids long. Trimming pared 2 bases from V and 0 bases from J, leaving 9 bases between. Germline CDR1 SGDLS, CDR2 YYNGEE. CDR3 in amino acids: CASSVNSASYEQYF. DNA for the CDR3: TGTGCCAGCAGCGTTAATTCGGCCTCCTACGAGCAGTACTTC.

The V call is TRBV7-2, the J call TRBJ2-7; 13 nucleotides agree with TRBD2. With V trimmed by 6 bases and J by 7 bases, 9 bases remained unmatched. Germline CDR1 is SGHTA and CDR2 is FQGNSA. CDR3 length: 15 amino acids. The CDR3: CASRTRLAGGFEQYF. In DNA form, the CDR3 reads TGTGCCAGCAGGACGAGACTAGCGGGAGGTTTTGAGCAGTACTTC. Using reference TRBV7-2 and TRBJ2-7 for the parts outside the CDR3, the full variable domain is GAGVSQSPSNKVTEKGKDVELRCDPISGHTALYWYRQSLGQGLEFLIYFQGNSAPDKSGLPSDRFSAERTGGSVSTLTIQRTQQEDSAVYLCASRTRLAGGFEQYFGPGTRLTVT.

This clone was picked up one time. V and J are TRBV27 and TRBJ2-1, with TRBD2 matching over 11 bases. CDR1 is MNHEY and CDR2 is SMNVEV in the germline V gene (reference sequence). CDR3 length: 18 residues. The junction had 18 bases not matched to a gene; V was cut back by 4 bases and J by 10 bases. CDR3 coding DNA: TGTGCCAGCAGTTCCAGCTTCCGAAGGCTAGCGGGAGGTGTGGAGCAGTTCTTC. The encoded protein is CASSSSFRRLAGGVEQFF.

The J gene is TRBJ2-7, the V gene TRBV7-2; D might be TRBD1 (6 bases). The CDR3 has 13 residues. V was shortened by 5 bases and J by 6 bases, with 14 bases between the two germline ends. Germline values: CDR1 SGHTA, CDR2 FQGNSA. CDR3 coding DNA: TGTGCCAGCAGCCGTACAGGGAAGGGCGAGCAGTACTTC. Protein product: CASSRTGKGEQYF.

The rearrangement joins TRBV6-1 to TRBJ1-2; 11 nucleotides align to TRBD1. This CDR3 has 15 amino acids. The J segment lost 8 bases and the V segment lost 1 base, leaving 6 bases of the junction unmatched. Germline V gene data show CDR1 as MNHNS and CDR2 as SASEGT. The CDR3 DNA is TGTGCCAGCAGTGAAGGAGGGACAGGGGGATGGGGCTACACCTTC. Translating it yields CASSEGGTGGWGYTF.

The chain recombines TRBV5-4 with TRBJ1-3; TRBD1 might be the D (6 bases). The CDR3 length is 14 residues. The germline V and J ends were trimmed by 4 bases and 0 bases, with 8 bases remaining between them. The germline V gene has CDR1 SGHNT and CDR2 YYREEE (reference sequence). CDR3 nucleotides: TGTGCCAGCAGCATCAGGGGCTCTGGAAACACCATATATTTT. Amino acids: CASSIRGSGNTIYF.

The chain recombines TRBV7-9 with TRBJ2-1, with 10 bases lining up with TRBD1. The CDR3 has 13 amino acids. The junction had 3 bases not matched to a gene; V was cut back by 4 bases and J by 9 bases. Germline CDR1 SEHNR, CDR2 FQNEAQ (reference sequence). CDR3 in amino acids: CASSYRQGAEQFF. As DNA, the CDR3 is TGTGCCAGCAGCTACCGACAGGGGGCTGAGCAGTTCTTC. Looking up the rest from reference TRBV7-9 and TRBJ2-1 gives the full variable domain: DTGVSQNPRHKITKRGQNVTFRCDPISEHNRLYWYRQTLGQGPEFLTYFQNEAQLEKSRLLSDRFSAERPKGSFSTLEIQRTEQGDSAMYLCASSYRQGAEQFFGPGTRLTVL.

The rearrangement uses TRBV9 and TRBJ2-2; D remains unclear. The CDR3 loop spans 14 amino acids. From germline, CDR1 is SGDLS and CDR2 YYNGEE. V was trimmed by 4 bases and J by 5 bases, leaving 12 bases between them. The CDR3 here is CASSPTPRTGELFF. DNA for the CDR3: TGTGCCAGCAGCCCCACACCTCGGACCGGGGAGCTGTTTTTT.

A note on this clone: Other DNA sequences in this sample translate to the same CDR3. J is TRBJ2-1 and V is TRBV30; D is possibly TRBD1 or TRBD2 (5 bases each). Per the germline V gene, CDR1 is GTSNPN and CDR2 is SVGIG (reference sequence). V lost 0 bases and J lost 5, with 11 bases in between. CDR3 size: 14 residues. The CDR3 reads CAWSVRGPDNEQFF. The CDR3 DNA sequence: TGTGCCTGGAGTGTACGGGGCCCCGACAATGAGCAGTTCTTC.